This T cell receptor (beta chain) appears in the sequencing data of a study of Ad26.COV2.S vaccination and SARS-CoV-2 variants. Whole-study context: Donor was one of the participants in the Ad26.COV2.S arm of the COV1001 trial.

In regard to this clone: Its antigen is not known.

Assay: immunoSEQ multiplex PCR; the TCRdb copy retains only in-frame clones and omits some. The data show fewer than 400,000 clones, around four fifths seen once. The CDR3 spans 13 residues. V was pared by 8 bases and J by 2 bases, with 13 bases between. Per the germline V gene, CDR1 is SNHLY and CDR2 is FYNNEI. Documented treatment: about 20 received Ad26.COV2.S at low or high dose, single or two shots; 5 received placebo; per-sample allocation not given. Samples analyzed were those drawn on day 63 after the first vaccine or placebo injection. General study findings and limits: Breadth measured for non-spike TCRs was similar across vaccine and placebo recipients.

The sequencing used peripheral blood, collected in a trial of Ad26.COV2.S vaccine versus placebo. The TCR comes from a person aged 18-60 years who received the Ad26.COV2.S COVID-19 vaccine or a placebo. The chain recombines TRBV2 with TRBJ2-7, with D perhaps matching TRBD2 (5 bases). The CDR3 sequence: CASRPGSPYEQYF. CDR3 DNA: TGTGCCAGCCGTCCGGGGTCACCCTACGAGCAGTACTTC.